This entry concerns a single TCR beta chain. The germline V gene has CDR1 MNHNS and CDR2 SASEGT. The CDR3 runs to 14 residues. Trimming took off 5 bases at V and 4 bases at J, with 14 bases between the two ends. Diagnoses were established using clinical symptoms, serum thyroxine and TRAb, thyroid ultrasound and orbital computed tomography. The record originates from a study of T cells in Graves' hyperthyroidism and ophthalmopathy. Study-level information: Peripheral blood was taken when the disease was first diagnosed, before any treatment began.

The TCR beta CDR3 regions underwent amplification using RNA transcripts as the source. TCR CDR3 underwent first-round RT-PCR with the HTBI primer set. MiXCR was run by TCRdb on the multiplex PCR reads, yielding one entry per CDR3 protein. The sample lists nearly 600,000 distinct CDR3 sequences; 14% were seen once. The rearrangement uses TRBV6-1 and TRBJ1-1; D gene uncertain. Sequencing was done on a sample of blood. The TCR originated in a woman aged 30 to 39 with Graves' hyperthyroidism that later progressed to Graves' ophthalmopathy. DNA of the CDR3: TGTGCCAGCAGTCCCCCCGTTCTGGGCACTGAAGCTTTCTTT. It yields the protein CASSPPVLGTEAFF.